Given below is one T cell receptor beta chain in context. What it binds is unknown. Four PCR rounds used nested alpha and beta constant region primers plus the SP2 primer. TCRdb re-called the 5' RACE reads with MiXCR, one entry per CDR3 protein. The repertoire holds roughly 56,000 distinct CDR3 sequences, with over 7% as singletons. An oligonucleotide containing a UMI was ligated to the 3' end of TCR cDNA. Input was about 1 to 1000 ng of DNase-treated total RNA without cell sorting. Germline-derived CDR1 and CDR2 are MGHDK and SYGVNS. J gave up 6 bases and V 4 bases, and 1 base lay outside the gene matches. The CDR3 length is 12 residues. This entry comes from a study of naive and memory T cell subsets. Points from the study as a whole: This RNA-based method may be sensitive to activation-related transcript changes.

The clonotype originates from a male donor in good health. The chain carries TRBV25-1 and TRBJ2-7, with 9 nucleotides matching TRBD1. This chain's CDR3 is CASSVTGGEQYF. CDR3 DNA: TGTGCCAGCAGTGTGACAGGGGGCGAGCAGTACTTC.